This entry lists 9 T cell receptor beta chains sequenced from one sample in a study of blood T cell repertoires in COVID-19. Method: immunoSEQ multiplex PCR; TCRdb's copy keeps in-frame clones and lacks some. Altogether about 89,000 clones are present, 60% to 80% being singletons, with the ten largest covering 14%. The source material was peripheral blood. These receptor sequences come from a woman aged 80 or older with acute or convalescent COVID-19.

This clone turned up a few times. The chain couples TRBV15 to TRBJ1-2, with a possible D match to TRBD1 (6 bases). The germline V gene encodes CDR1 LNHNV and CDR2 YYDKDF (reference sequence). The CDR3 is made up of 17 amino acids. The ends were cut back, 3 bases at V and 0 bases at J, with 17 bases in the middle. CDR3 loop: CATSSLSGQTTNYGYTF. The CDR3 coding sequence is TGTGCCACCAGCAGTCTGTCAGGACAGACCACTAACTATGGCTACACCTTC. Looking up the rest from reference TRBV15 and TRBJ1-2 gives the full variable domain: DAMVIQNPRYQVTQFGKPVTLSCSQTLNHNVMYWYQQKSSQAPKLLFHYYDKDFNNEADTPDNFQSRRPNTSFCFLDIRSPGLGDTAMYLCATSSLSGQTTNYGYTFGSGTRLTVV.

The chain is built from TRBV27 and TRBJ1-2, with 8 bases aligning to TRBD1. Trimming at V came to 7 bases and at J to 6 bases, leaving 13 bases not matched to a gene. CDR1 MNHEY and CDR2 SMNVEV come from the germline V gene (reference sequence). The CDR3 is 15 amino acids. Written as DNA, the CDR3 is TGTGCCAGCACCTTGACAGGGGAGGGGATACATGGCTACACCTTC. It translates to CASTLTGEGIHGYTF.

J is TRBJ1-1 and V is TRBV7-2, with a tentative D call TRBD1 (5 bases). This CDR3 comprises 16 residues. Germline V lookup: CDR1 SGHTA, CDR2 FQGNSA. V was trimmed by 5 bases and J by 6 bases, leaving 22 bases between them. CDR3 sequence: CASSLPGGGTPAEAFF. CDR3 DNA sequence: TGTGCCAGCAGCCTGCCCGGCGGGGGGACTCCCGCTGAAGCTTTCTTT.

CDR3 sequence reads: CASSPQGITEAFF. The CDR3 DNA reads as TGTGCCAGCAGCCCTCAGGGGATCACTGAAGCTTTCTTT. The genes are TRBV7-3 and TRBJ1-1; perhaps TRBD1 as D (6 bases). This CDR3 has 13 residues. Per germline, CDR1 SGHTA and CDR2 FQGTGA. V lost 5 bases, J lost 4 bases, and 11 bases lay in between.

The J gene is TRBJ2-1, the V gene TRBV6-2 or TRBV6-3; TRBD2 matches 9 bases. CDR3 length: 17 amino acids. From germline, CDR1 is MNHEY and CDR2 SVGEGT. V trimming: 0 bases; J trimming: 6 bases; junction bases outside the gene matches: 9. CDR3 sequence (DNA): TGTGCCAGCAGTTACTCGAGTAGCGGGAGACTACCCAATGAGCAGTTCTTC. Encoded protein: CASSYSSSGRLPNEQFF.

This chain uses TRBV30 with TRBJ1-4, with unresolved D. The CDR3 contains 12 residues. The V end was cut by 7 bases, the J end by 13 bases, with 19 bases between. Germline assignment: CDR1 GTSNPN and CDR2 SVGIG (reference sequence). The CDR3 coding sequence is TGTGCCTCCCAAGCGGCTGGCGGCAGACTGTTTTTT. Its protein product is CASQAAGGRLFF.

This clone was observed a single time. V usage is TRBV11-3 and J usage is TRBJ2-7, with 8 bases aligning to TRBD1. In germline, CDR1 is SGHNT, CDR2 YENEEA. J gave up 2 bases and V 5 bases, and 2 bases lay outside the gene matches. The CDR3 is 13 amino acids. In DNA, the CDR3 is TGTGCCAGCAGCCCGGGACAGGCCTACGAGCAGTACTTC. It codes for CASSPGQAYEQYF.

The chain couples TRBV6-5 to TRBJ1-2; D is unresolved. V gave up 4 bases and J gave up 7 bases, with 19 bases separating them. From germline, CDR1 is MNHEY and CDR2 SVGAGI. The CDR3 covers 15 residues. The CDR3 DNA sequence: TGTGCCAGCAGTTCCCTGGGGAGGCCCCCGGGTGGCTACACCTTC. Residues: CASSSLGRPPGGYTF.

This chain joins TRBV6-2 or TRBV6-3 and TRBJ2-7; 9 positions agree with TRBD1. V shed 5 bases, J shed 0 bases, and the junction held 8 bases outside the gene matches. Per the germline V gene, CDR1 is MNHEY and CDR2 is SVGEGT. The CDR3 sequence is 16 residues long. The CDR3 spells CASSRIPGQGSYEQYF. In DNA form, the CDR3 reads TGTGCCAGCAGTAGAATTCCGGGACAGGGCTCCTACGAGCAGTACTTC.